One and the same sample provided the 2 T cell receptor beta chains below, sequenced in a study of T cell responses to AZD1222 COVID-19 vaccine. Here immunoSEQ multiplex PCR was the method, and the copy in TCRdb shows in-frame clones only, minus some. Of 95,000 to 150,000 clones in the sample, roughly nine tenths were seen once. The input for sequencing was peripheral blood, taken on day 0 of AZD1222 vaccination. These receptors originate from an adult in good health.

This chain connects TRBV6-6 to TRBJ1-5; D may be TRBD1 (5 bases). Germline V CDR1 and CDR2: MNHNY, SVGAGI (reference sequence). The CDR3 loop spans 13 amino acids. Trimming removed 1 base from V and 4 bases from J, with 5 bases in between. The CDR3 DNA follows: TGTGCCAGCAGTTACTGGGGGAATCAGCCCCAGCATTTT. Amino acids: CASSYWGNQPQHF.

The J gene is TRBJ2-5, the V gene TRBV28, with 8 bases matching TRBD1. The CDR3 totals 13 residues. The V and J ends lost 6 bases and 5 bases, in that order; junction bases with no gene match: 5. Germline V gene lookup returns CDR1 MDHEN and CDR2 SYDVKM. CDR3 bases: TGTGCCAGCAGCGCAGGGGGCGCGGAGACCCAGTACTTC. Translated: CASSAGGAETQYF.